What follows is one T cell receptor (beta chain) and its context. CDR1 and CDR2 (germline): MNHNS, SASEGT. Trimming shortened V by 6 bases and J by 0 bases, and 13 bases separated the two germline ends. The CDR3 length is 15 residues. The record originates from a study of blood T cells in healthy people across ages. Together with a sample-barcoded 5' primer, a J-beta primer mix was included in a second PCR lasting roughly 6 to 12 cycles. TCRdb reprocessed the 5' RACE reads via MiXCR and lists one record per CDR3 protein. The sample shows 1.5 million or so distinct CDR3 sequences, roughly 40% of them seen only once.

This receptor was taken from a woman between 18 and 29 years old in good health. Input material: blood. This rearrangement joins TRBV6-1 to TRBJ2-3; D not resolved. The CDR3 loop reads CASRTRIYSTDTQYF. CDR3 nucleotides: TGTGCCAGCAGAACACGGATTTATAGCACAGATACGCAGTATTTT.